The TCR beta chain under discussion was sequenced for a study of vaccination and CD4 T cells after COVID-19. Study information: Convalescent participants consisted of six males and four females, two being Hispanic. Convalescent patients gave post-COVID blood a median around 91 days post-diagnosis, range 35 to 161. Convalescent patients, a few in number, were sampled at day 14 and days 161 to 241 post-vaccination. Study-level points and caveats: The appearance of a median about 86% of reactive clones in convalescent patients occurred only post-vaccination.

The time point is: late sampling 161 to 241 days after vaccination in a few convalescent patients. Remarks on this clonotype: The antigen remains unidentified.

V lost 3 bases to trimming and J lost 7 bases, with 13 bases between them. Germline V lookup: CDR1 SGHNT, CDR2 YYREEE (reference sequence). The CDR3 consists of 13 residues. TCRdb reanalysed the PCR reads using MiXCR and keeps one entry per CDR3 protein. This table holds more than 25,000 distinct CDR3 sequences, approximately 49% found once. The chain couples TRBV5-4 to TRBJ1-2; D is perhaps TRBD1 (6 bases). Sequencing was performed on CD4+ T cells from blood, taken about 7 months after SARS-CoV-2 vaccination. The source of this sequence is a human donor who had recovered from COVID-19. The CDR3 spells CASSSNRVPGYTF. The CDR3 bases are TGTGCCAGCAGCTCGAACAGGGTACCTGGCTACACCTTC.